This TCR beta chain derives from a study of blood T cell repertoires in COVID-19. The wider study: The United States, Italy and Spain provided the acute and convalescent COVID-19 samples.

Germline assignment: CDR1 MGHRA and CDR2 YSYEKL. This CDR3 comprises 21 residues. V shed 1 base, J shed 1 base, and the junction held 17 bases outside the gene matches. Study processing details: Quantification of nucleated cells was approximated via reference gene primer amplification. TCRdb keeps only in-frame clones here, not all; method: immunoSEQ multiplex PCR. That table is the source of V, J and clone size, and D and trimming were worked out from the DNA. The sample gives 100,000 to 150,000 clones, around 81% of which show up once; 10% to 15% is in the top ten. The sequence was collected from a man aged 60 to 75 with acute or convalescent COVID-19. Sequenced: peripheral blood. The chain has TRBV4-1 and TRBJ2-1; TRBD2 aligns across 9 bases. The CDR3, as DNA: TGCGCCAGCAGCCAAGTTGTCGGTTTGTTAGGCGGGAGGGTGTCCTACAATGAGCAGTTCTTC. Translation: CASSQVVGLLGGRVSYNEQFF.